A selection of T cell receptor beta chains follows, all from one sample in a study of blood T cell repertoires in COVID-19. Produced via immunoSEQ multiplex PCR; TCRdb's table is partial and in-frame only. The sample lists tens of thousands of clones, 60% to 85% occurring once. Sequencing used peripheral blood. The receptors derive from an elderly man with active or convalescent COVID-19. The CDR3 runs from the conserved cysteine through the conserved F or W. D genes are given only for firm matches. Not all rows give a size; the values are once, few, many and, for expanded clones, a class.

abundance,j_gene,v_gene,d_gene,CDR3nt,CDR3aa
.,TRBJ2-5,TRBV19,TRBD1,TGTGCCAGTAGACAGGGGGCGTCGGAGACCCAGTACTTC,CASRQGASETQYF
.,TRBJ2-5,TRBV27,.,TGTGCCAGCAGTTCCCAGGGGAGGGGACAGTACTTC,CASSSQGRGQYF
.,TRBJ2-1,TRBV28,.,TGTGCCAGCCTTGGGGCTTTAGGAGGGAATGAGCAGTTCTTC,CASLGALGGNEQFF
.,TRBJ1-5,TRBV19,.,TGTGCCAGTAGTATGGAGGTGGGTTTTAGCAATCAGCCCCAGCATTTT,CASSMEVGFSNQPQHF
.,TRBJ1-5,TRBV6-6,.,TGTGCCAGCAGCACACAGGGTTCGAGCCAGCCCCAGCATTTT,CASSTQGSSQPQHF
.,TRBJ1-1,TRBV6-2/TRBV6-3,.,TGTGCCAGCAGCCGGGGACTGCCGTTAGACGCTTTCTTT,CASSRGLPLDAFF
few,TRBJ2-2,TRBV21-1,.,TGTGCCAGCAGCATCGGTCTATACACCGGGGAGCTGTTTTTT,CASSIGLYTGELFF
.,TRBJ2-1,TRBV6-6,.,TGTGCCAGCAGTCCGGATTATGATAGCGTCGTACCCTACAATGAGCAGTTCTTC,CASSPDYDSVVPYNEQFF
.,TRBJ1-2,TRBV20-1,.,TGCAGTGCTATTGACAGGAACCTTCCCGTTGGCTACACCTTC,CSAIDRNLPVGYTF
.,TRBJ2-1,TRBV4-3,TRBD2,TGCGCCAGCAGCCAAGATTGGACTAGCTACAATGAGCAGTTCTTC,CASSQDWTSYNEQFF
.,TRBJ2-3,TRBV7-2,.,TGTGCCAGCAGCTTAAGGAGCAGAAGCACAGATACGCAGTATTTT,CASSLRSRSTDTQYF